Listed here are 26 T cell receptor beta chains from one sample, sequenced in a study of blood T cell repertoires in COVID-19. Here immunoSEQ multiplex PCR was the method, and the copy in TCRdb shows in-frame clones only, minus some. The sample lists some 240,000 clones; roughly 84% were seen once. Sequenced sample: peripheral blood. The source of these receptors is a woman aged 40 to 49 who had recovered from COVID-19.

This clone was detected only a few times. This chain joins TRBV11-2 and TRBJ1-1; 8 bases are a match to TRBD1. Trimming at V came to 3 bases and at J to 1 base, leaving 4 bases not matched to a gene. The CDR3 is 15 residues long. Germline V gene sequence: CDR1 SGHAT, CDR2 FQNNGV. CDR3 protein: CASSFRTGPNTEAFF. Written as DNA, the CDR3 is TGTGCCAGCAGCTTTCGGACAGGGCCGAACACTGAAGCTTTCTTT.

This rearrangement joins TRBV7-8 to TRBJ1-2; D not resolved. V lost 2 bases to trimming and J lost 5 bases, with 12 bases between them. The V gene's germline CDR1 is SGHVS and CDR2 FQNEAQ. There are 14 residues in the CDR3. CDR3 nucleotides: TGTGCCAGCAGCTTAAGAACAGCCGCGTATGGCTACACCTTC. Residues: CASSLRTAAYGYTF.

The chain has TRBV29-1 and TRBJ2-1, with no clear D. The CDR3 runs 11 residues. Trimming left V 6 bases short and J 4 bases short, with 7 bases between. Germline loops: CDR1 SQVTM, CDR2 ANQGSEA. CDR3 residues: CSVAPYNEQFF. Here the CDR3 DNA reads TGCAGCGTGGCCCCTTACAATGAGCAGTTCTTC.

This clone appeared a few times. The J gene is TRBJ1-1, the V gene TRBV18; possible D gene TRBD1, 5 bases. Trimming cost V 5 bases and J 11 bases, with 24 bases left between them. CDR3 length: 15 residues. From germline, CDR1 is KGHSH and CDR2 LQKENI. The CDR3 DNA sequence: TGTGCCAGCTCATTAACCCCTCGGGGTGGGACTTACGCTTTCTTT. This encodes CASSLTPRGGTYAFF.

The chain joins TRBV7-2 to TRBJ1-3, with D hard to call. Trimming left V 5 bases short and J 0 bases short, with 14 bases between. The CDR3 loop spans 16 amino acids. CDR1 is SGHTA, CDR2 FQGNSA, per germline. The CDR3 loop reads CASSPPGLISGNTIYF. In nucleotides, the CDR3 is TGTGCCAGCAGCCCCCCCGGACTGATCTCTGGAAACACCATATATTTT. Filled out from reference TRBV7-2 and TRBJ1-3, the complete variable domain reads GAGVSQSPSNKVTEKGKDVELRCDPISGHTALYWYRQSLGQGLEFLIYFQGNSAPDKSGLPSDRFSAERTGGSVSTLTIQRTQQEDSAVYLCASSPPGLISGNTIYFGEGSWLTVV.

This clone occurred once. The chain employs TRBV5-6 and TRBJ1-1; D perhaps matches TRBD1 (6 bases). CDR3 length equals 14 residues. Trimming took off 0 bases at V and 1 base at J, with 7 bases between the two ends. The germline V gene encodes CDR1 SGHDT and CDR2 YYEEEE. The CDR3 spells CASSLEQGNTEAFF. The CDR3 DNA reads TGTGCCAGCAGCTTGGAACAGGGGAACACTGAAGCTTTCTTT.

The chain uses TRBV7-2 and TRBJ2-5, with TRBD1 matching 10 bases. Trimming cost V 2 bases and J 4 bases; bases outside gene matches: 4. Germline V gives CDR1 SGHTA, CDR2 FQGNSA. The CDR3 has 15 amino acids. As DNA, the CDR3 is TGTGCCAGCAGCTTAATGTGGGACAGGGGAGAGACCCAGTACTTC. This translates into CASSLMWDRGETQYF.

DNA of the CDR3: TGTGCCAGCAGCACGAGACAGGGCATGAACACTGAAGCTTTCTTT. Translated, it gives CASSTRQGMNTEAFF. J is TRBJ1-1 and V is TRBV11-3; 7 bases line up with TRBD1. Germline V lookup: CDR1 SGHNT, CDR2 YENEEA. CDR3 length: 15 amino acids. The trim removed 5 bases at V and 0 bases at J, leaving 6 bases unmatched.

The chain employs TRBV7-2 and TRBJ1-1, with D possibly being TRBD1 (6 bases). V lost 3 bases and J lost 7, with 15 bases in between. Looked up from germline, CDR1 is SGHTA and CDR2 is FQGNSA. The CDR3 totals 14 residues. CDR3 sequence (DNA): TGTGCCAGCAGCTTCCAACAGGGATTTCTTGAAGCTTTCTTT. This gives the protein CASSFQQGFLEAFF.

The CDR3 DNA reads as TGTGCCAGCAGTTCCCCAACTTGGACAGGCCTCGCCGGGACCCAGTACTTC. It translates to CASSSPTWTGLAGTQYF. The chain joins TRBV28 to TRBJ2-5; TRBD1 agrees at 7 bases. J lost 7 bases, V lost 4 bases, and 18 bases had no gene match. Per the germline V gene, CDR1 is MDHEN and CDR2 is SYDVKM. This CDR3 spans 17 amino acids.

The V and J genes are TRBV11-3 and TRBJ2-5; weak D call: TRBD2 (5 bases). V lost 3 bases to trimming and J lost 5 bases, with 10 bases between them. CDR1 and CDR2 (germline): SGHNT, YENEEA. The CDR3 contains 13 residues. Here the CDR3 DNA reads TGTGCCAGCAGCTTTGGGAGAGTGGAGACCCAGTACTTC. Protein sequence: CASSFGRVETQYF.

This sequence joins TRBV9 and TRBJ2-5; 7 positions agree with TRBD1. This CDR3 spans 14 amino acids. Unmatched junction bases numbered 8, after V lost 4 bases and J lost 5 bases. CDR1 is SGDLS and CDR2 is YYNGEE in the germline V gene. This chain's CDR3 is CASSLQGVGETQYF. Here the CDR3 DNA reads TGTGCCAGCAGCCTGCAGGGGGTCGGGGAGACCCAGTACTTC. Full variable domain (remainder filled in from reference TRBV9 and TRBJ2-5): DSGVTQTPKHLITATGQRVTLRCSPRSGDLSVYWYQQSLDQGLQFLIQYYNGEERAKGNILERFSAQQFPDLHSELNLSSLELGDSALYFCASSLQGVGETQYFGPGTRLLVL.

The chain links TRBV4-3 to TRBJ1-2; a possible D gene is TRBD1 (5 bases). Germline V lookup: CDR1 LGHNA, CDR2 YSLEER. The ends were cut back, 1 base at V and 4 bases at J, with 13 bases in the middle. The CDR3 has 15 residues. The CDR3 DNA reads TGCGCCAGCAGCCAAGGACTGAGACAGCCCTATGGCTACACCTTC. This sequence encodes CASSQGLRQPYGYTF.

This clone was recorded only once. J is TRBJ2-1 and V is TRBV19, with 7 bases that match TRBD2. The CDR3 sequence is 15 residues long. The V segment lost 3 bases and the J segment 0 bases; nucleotides outside the gene matches: 2. Germline V gene sequence: CDR1 LNHDA, CDR2 SQIVND (reference sequence). CDR3 protein: CASSMGGDSYNEQFF. The CDR3 bases are TGTGCCAGTAGTATGGGAGGGGACTCCTACAATGAGCAGTTCTTC.

The chain couples TRBV2 to TRBJ2-3; perhaps TRBD1 as D (5 bases). The CDR3 totals 13 residues. V lost 6 bases to trimming and J lost 3 bases, with 10 bases between them. Germline V gene data show CDR1 as SNHLY and CDR2 as FYNNEI. In nucleotides, the CDR3 is TGTGCCAGCAGCGCCACAGGAACAGATACGCAGTATTTT. Translating gives CASSATGTDTQYF.

The rearrangement joins TRBV7-9 to TRBJ1-1; TRBD1 aligns across 7 bases. Germline V gives CDR1 SEHNR, CDR2 FQNEAQ (reference sequence). CDR3 size: 16 residues. The V gene end was trimmed by 4 bases and the J gene end by 3 bases; junction bases not matched to a gene: 11. The CDR3 DNA reads as TGTGCCAGCAGCTCACCCCCGACAGGGTCGTACACTGAAGCTTTCTTT. Protein sequence: CASSSPPTGSYTEAFF.

The chain recombines TRBV19 with TRBJ2-4; tentatively, D is TRBD1 (7 bases). V dropped 7 bases and J dropped 0 bases, with 13 bases sitting between them. This CDR3 region has 15 residues. The germline V gene encodes CDR1 LNHDA and CDR2 SQIVND (reference sequence). The CDR3 loop is CASTSGGLAKNIQYF. Here the CDR3 DNA reads TGTGCCAGTACCTCAGGGGGGTTAGCCAAAAACATTCAGTACTTC.

This rearrangement joins TRBV6-4 to TRBJ2-3; 12 positions agree with TRBD2. The length of the CDR3 is 16 residues. The germline V gene encodes CDR1 MRHNA and CDR2 SNTAGT. V lost 9 bases to trimming and J lost 3 bases; unmatched junction nucleotides: 10. In nucleotides, the CDR3 is TGTGCCAGAACTAGCGGGGGGCCCCTAAAAACAGATACGCAGTATTTT. Residues: CARTSGGPLKTDTQYF.

This chain connects TRBV6-2 or TRBV6-3 to TRBJ2-1, with TRBD1 matching 7 bases. The CDR3 runs 14 residues. With V trimmed by 5 bases and J by 7 bases, 8 bases remained unmatched. Germline-derived CDR1 and CDR2 are MNHEY and SVGEGT. In DNA form, the CDR3 reads TGTGCCAGCAGTAGAGGGACAGCCGCGAATGAGCAGTTCTTC. It encodes CASSRGTAANEQFF.

The chain employs TRBV2 and TRBJ2-7; 12 bases are a match to TRBD1. V gave up 3 bases and J gave up 4 bases; unmatched junction bases: 4. The length of the CDR3 is 15 residues. In germline, CDR1 is SNHLY, CDR2 FYNNEI. CDR3: CASSEGQGALYEQYF. The DNA of the CDR3 is TGTGCCAGCAGTGAGGGACAGGGGGCTTTGTACGAGCAGTACTTC. The full variable domain, its missing parts supplied by reference TRBV2 and TRBJ2-7, is EPEVTQTPSHQVTQMGQEVILRCVPISNHLYFYWYRQILGQKVEFLVSFYNNEISEKSEIFDDQFSVERPDGSNFTLKIRSTKLEDSAMYFCASSEGQGALYEQYFGPGTRLTVT.

This clone was detected only once. The chain joins TRBV9 to TRBJ2-5, with D unclear. Looked up from germline, CDR1 is SGDLS and CDR2 is YYNGEE. There are 13 residues in the CDR3. Trimming left V 4 bases short and J 5 bases short, with 12 bases between. Here the CDR3 reads CASSPSPGETQYF. In DNA form, the CDR3 reads TGTGCCAGCAGCCCCTCGCCCGGTGAGACCCAGTACTTC.

This clone has only one observation. The chain combines TRBV3-1 (or the pseudogene TRBV3-2) with TRBJ1-1; a possible D gene is TRBD1 (6 bases). The V gene lost 1 base and the J gene lost 4 bases, with 13 bases spanning the gap. The CDR3 runs to 15 residues. Germline CDR1 is LGHDT and CDR2 is YNNKEL (reference sequence). CDR3 protein: CASSQVNTGSTEAFF. In DNA form, the CDR3 reads TGTGCCAGCAGCCAAGTGAACACAGGGTCCACTGAAGCTTTCTTT.

The chain recombines TRBV6-2 or TRBV6-3 with TRBJ2-2, with D unresolved. Looked up from germline, CDR1 is MNHEY and CDR2 is SVGEGT. Trimming took 0 bases from V and 4 from J, leaving 21 bases between them. The CDR3 covers 19 residues. This CDR3 is CASSYSPLSRKKATGELFF. The CDR3 DNA reads as TGTGCCAGCAGTTACTCCCCCCTATCGCGGAAGAAAGCCACCGGGGAGCTGTTTTTT.

This sequence joins TRBV12-3 or TRBV12-4 and TRBJ1-2; D remains unclear. V gave up 5 bases and J gave up 0 bases, with 7 bases separating them. There are 13 residues in the CDR3. The CDR3 DNA sequence: TGTGCCAGCAGTCCACAGACTAACTATGGCTACACCTTC. Its translation is CASSPQTNYGYTF.

The V gene is TRBV3-1 (or the pseudogene TRBV3-2), the J gene TRBJ1-6, with D perhaps TRBD1 (5 bases). Deletions cut 11 bases from V and 9 bases from J, with 17 bases between. From germline, CDR1 is LGHDT and CDR2 YNNKEL (reference sequence). CDR3 length equals 13 residues. The CDR3 loop reads CAAKTGGASPLHF. Written as DNA, the CDR3 is TGTGCCGCCAAAACAGGCGGGGCTTCACCCCTCCACTTT.

The chain couples TRBV2 to TRBJ2-4; tentative D call: TRBD1 (6 bases). V lost 1 base and J 4 bases, leaving 17 bases between the germline ends. The CDR3 sequence is 17 residues long. CDR1 SNHLY and CDR2 FYNNEI come from the germline V gene. The CDR3 is CASSEEGDMPAKNIQYF. The CDR3 DNA reads as TGTGCCAGCAGTGAAGAGGGGGACATGCCGGCTAAAAACATTCAGTACTTC.